This passage covers 27 T cell receptor beta chains from one sample sequenced in a study of cytomegalovirus exposure and HLA in healthy donors. Here immunoSEQ multiplex PCR was the method, and the copy in TCRdb shows in-frame clones only, minus some. The table records around 300,000 clones, 88% of them present only once. Sequencing input: PBMCs. The receptors were sampled from a man aged 30-40 years in good health and CMV-seronegative.

The chain couples TRBV10-1 to TRBJ2-7; a possible D gene is TRBD1 (5 bases). The ends were cut back, 0 bases at V and 3 bases at J, with 6 bases in the middle. Germline V gives CDR1 WNHNN, CDR2 SYGVQD (reference sequence). This CDR3 is built from 13 residues. CDR3 sequence: CASSESDSYEQYF. In nucleotides, the CDR3 is TGCGCCAGCAGTGAGTCTGACAGCTACGAGCAGTACTTC.

The chain is built from TRBV6-1 and TRBJ2-1; 12 bases align to TRBD2. The CDR3 extends over 15 amino acids. Germline values: CDR1 MNHNS, CDR2 SASEGT. Unmatched junction bases numbered 7, after V lost 4 bases and J lost 9 bases. CDR3 coding DNA: TGTGCCAGCAGTGTGACTAGCGGGGGATGGTCTGAGCAGTTCTTC. Translated, it gives CASSVTSGGWSEQFF.

V and J are TRBV7-2 and TRBJ2-3; D may be TRBD2 (6 bases). The CDR3 runs to 12 residues. CDR1 SGHTA and CDR2 FQGNSA come from the germline V gene. Trimming pared 5 bases from V and 10 bases from J, leaving 13 bases between. CDR3 coding DNA: TGTGCCAGCAGCGACCGACTAGAGGCGCAGTATTTT. This gives the protein CASSDRLEAQYF.

The chain is built from TRBV7-9 and TRBJ2-7; 16 nucleotides agree with TRBD2. The germline V gene encodes CDR1 SEHNR and CDR2 FQNEAQ (reference sequence). V lost 4 bases to trimming and J lost 4 bases; unmatched junction nucleotides: 13. The CDR3 is 19 amino acids. CDR3 sequence reads: CASSSVPGLAGGSYYEQYF. CDR3 DNA sequence: TGTGCCAGCAGCTCGGTCCCGGGACTAGCGGGGGGGTCGTATTACGAGCAGTACTTC.

The V gene is TRBV25-1, the J gene TRBJ2-6; D unresolved. The V end lost 3 bases, the J end lost 2 bases, and 8 bases lay between the germline ends. Germline values: CDR1 MGHDK, CDR2 SYGVNS. The CDR3 sequence is 15 residues long. CDR3: CASSDIRAGANVLTF. In nucleotides, the CDR3 is TGTGCCAGCAGTGACATCCGGGCTGGGGCCAACGTCCTGACTTTC.

The chain uses TRBV19 and TRBJ1-1, with D hard to call. Trimming took 3 bases from V and 0 from J, leaving 5 bases between them. From germline, CDR1 is LNHDA and CDR2 SQIVND (reference sequence). This CDR3 region has 13 residues. CDR3 DNA: TGTGCCAGTAGTATGAGTCTGAACACTGAAGCTTTCTTT. Its translation: CASSMSLNTEAFF.

This chain uses TRBV7-2 with TRBJ2-2, with TRBD2 as a possible D gene (6 bases). The CDR3 is made up of 16 amino acids. Trimming removed 5 bases at V and 7 bases at J, with 20 bases between. Per the germline V gene, CDR1 is SGHTA and CDR2 is FQGNSA. The CDR3 spells CASSPAGTSSNGELFF. The DNA of the CDR3 is TGTGCCAGCAGCCCAGCCGGAACTAGCTCTAACGGGGAGCTGTTTTTT.

This clone was found a few times. The chain combines TRBV27 with TRBJ2-7, with 8 positions matching TRBD2. With 5 bases clipped from V and 5 bases from J, the junction kept 8 bases outside the gene matches. The CDR3 runs to 14 residues. Germline V gene data show CDR1 as MNHEY and CDR2 as SMNVEV (reference sequence). As DNA, the CDR3 is TGTGCCAGCAGTCCGGGGGGGCGAGGGCACGAGCAGTACTTC. It specifies CASSPGGRGHEQYF.

The chain has TRBV10-1 and TRBJ2-7; 8 bases line up with TRBD1. Germline values: CDR1 WNHNN, CDR2 SYGVQD (reference sequence). The J segment lost 0 bases and the V segment lost 4 bases, leaving 5 bases of the junction unmatched. The CDR3 is made up of 15 amino acids. The CDR3 DNA is TGCGCCAGCAGTGGCGGACAGGGAGACTCCTACGAGCAGTACTTC. This translates into CASSGGQGDSYEQYF.

The chain has TRBV7-5 and TRBJ2-7; the table's TRBD1 call for D was not verified on the DNA. TRBV7-5 is tagged as a pseudogene. The CDR3 contains 17 residues. The CDR3 loop is CVRSPYHPTGGPYEQYF. CDR3 coding DNA: TGTGTCAGAAGCCCTTACCACCCCACAGGGGGTCCCTACGAGCAGTACTTC.

V gene TRBV4-1 combines with J gene TRBJ1-2; D ambiguous. From germline, CDR1 is MGHRA and CDR2 YSYEKL. Between the trimmed V and J ends, which lost 2 bases and 1 base, there was a span of 20 bases. CDR3 size: 18 residues. The CDR3 DNA sequence: TGCGCCAGCAGCCAAAAAATTTTAGTGGGCTTTAGTAACTATGGCTACACCTTC. Translation gives CASSQKILVGFSNYGYTF.

The chain is built from TRBV20-1 and TRBJ1-1; D unresolved. The CDR3 extends over 10 amino acids. Trimming left V 4 bases short and J 11 bases short, with 11 bases between. From germline, CDR1 is DFQATT and CDR2 SNEGSKA (reference sequence). CDR3 protein: CSAIGRSAFF. The CDR3 DNA reads as TGCAGTGCTATCGGCAGGTCGGCTTTCTTT.

V and J are TRBV7-9 and TRBJ1-3; 9 bases match TRBD1. This CDR3 spans 19 amino acids. The germline CDR1 and CDR2 sequences are SEHNR and FQNEAQ (reference sequence). V shed 2 bases and J 3 bases; nucleotides not matched to a gene: 14. CDR3 DNA sequence: TGTGCCAGCAGCTTAAGACGAACAGGGGGCGCTGAGGGTGGAAACACCATATATTTT. Amino acids: CASSLRRTGGAEGGNTIYF.

The gene calls are TRBV2 and TRBJ1-5; TRBD1 might be the D (5 bases). This CDR3 has 14 amino acids. Trimming left V 6 bases short and J 4 bases short, with 13 bases between. Germline V gene sequence: CDR1 SNHLY, CDR2 FYNNEI. The CDR3 DNA sequence: TGTGCCAGCAGGACTGGCGGGGGGAATCAGCCCCAGCATTTT. As protein: CASRTGGGNQPQHF.

The rearrangement uses TRBV14 and TRBJ2-3, with a weak D call TRBD2 (5 bases). This CDR3 contains 15 residues. The germline V gene encodes CDR1 SGHDN and CDR2 FVKESK. Trimming stripped 3 bases from V and 4 bases from J, with 14 bases between. In DNA form, the CDR3 reads TGTGCCAGCAGCCAGATCGGGATCCCCCCAGATACGCAGTATTTT. Translating it yields CASSQIGIPPDTQYF.

The V and J genes are TRBV5-4 and TRBJ2-5; D unresolved. The CDR3 spans 14 residues. From germline, CDR1 is SGHNT and CDR2 YYREEE (reference sequence). The V end lost 1 base, the J end lost 1 base, and 8 bases lay between the germline ends. The DNA for the CDR3 is TGTGCCAGCAGCTTGTTCTCGGTCCAAGAGACCCAGTACTTC. Translating gives CASSLFSVQETQYF.

The chain has TRBV6-6 and TRBJ1-3; maybe TRBD1 (5 bases). V shed 11 bases and J shed 3 bases, with 11 bases lying between them. Germline V gives CDR1 MNHNY, CDR2 SVGAGI (reference sequence). CDR3 length equals 12 residues. The chain's CDR3 is CASSGGGNTIYF. The CDR3 coding sequence is TGTGCCTCCTCCGGGGGTGGAAACACCATATATTTT.

This chain links TRBV6-6 with TRBJ1-1, with 7 bases fitting TRBD1. V lost 2 bases and J lost 6; bases outside the gene matches: 6. This CDR3 comprises 14 residues. Germline loops: CDR1 MNHNY, CDR2 SVGAGI (reference sequence). For the CDR3, the DNA is TGTGCCAGCAGTTACCTTGACAGGGTTGCTGAAGCTTTCTTT. It is translated as CASSYLDRVAEAFF.

CDR3 amino acids: CASSDISTGPLGSIRHF. CDR3 coding DNA: TGTGCCAGCAGTGACATATCGACAGGGCCCTTGGGGAGTATTAGGCATTTT. The genes are TRBV6-1 and TRBJ1-5, with 7 bases fitting TRBD1. This CDR3 comprises 17 residues. Germline loops: CDR1 MNHNS, CDR2 SASEGT. With 3 bases clipped from V and 15 bases from J, the junction kept 23 bases outside the gene matches.

This clone was observed a few times. The chain has TRBV7-9 and TRBJ1-1; D is undetermined. The V end lost 6 bases, the J end lost 7 bases, and 9 bases lay between the germline ends. The CDR3 contains 11 residues. CDR1 and CDR2 from the germline V gene are SEHNR and FQNEAQ (reference sequence). Here the CDR3 reads CASRLWSEAFF. CDR3 nucleotides: TGTGCCAGCAGACTTTGGAGTGAAGCTTTCTTT.

The chain uses TRBV27 and TRBJ1-3, with 9 bases identical to TRBD1. CDR1 is MNHEY and CDR2 is SMNVEV in the germline V gene (reference sequence). The J segment lost 4 bases and the V segment lost 5 bases, leaving 12 bases of the junction unmatched. There are 17 residues in the CDR3. The CDR3 here is CASSITGTGNPGNTIYF. The CDR3 DNA reads as TGTGCCAGCAGTATTACCGGGACAGGGAATCCAGGAAACACCATATATTTT.

This chain uses TRBV23-1 with TRBJ2-3; possible D gene TRBD2, 7 bases. TRBV23-1 is an open reading frame whose function is uncertain. The V end was cut by 0 bases, the J end by 0 bases, with 25 bases between. The CDR3 loop spans 21 amino acids. The CDR3 bases are TGCGCCAGCAGTCAATCGGGGTCAAGGGGGGGCCAAGACTCTAGCACAGATACGCAGTATTTT. Translated: CASSQSGSRGGQDSSTDTQYF.

The chain links TRBV6-1 to TRBJ1-6, with a tentative D call TRBD1 (6 bases). The CDR3 has 15 residues. Between the trimmed V and J ends, which lost 6 bases and 0 bases, there was a span of 9 bases. Germline V lookup: CDR1 MNHNS, CDR2 SASEGT. This CDR3 is CASRDSSSYNSPLHF. CDR3 DNA: TGTGCCAGCAGGGACAGCAGCTCCTATAATTCACCCCTCCACTTT.

This chain connects TRBV19 to TRBJ1-6; the D is unclear. Germline V gene data show CDR1 as LNHDA and CDR2 as SQIVND (reference sequence). This CDR3 region has 16 residues. V lost 6 bases and J lost 4, with 16 bases in between. The CDR3 DNA is TGTGCCAGTAGCAACGCGAGGGTGATTTATAATTCACCCCTCCACTTT. This encodes CASSNARVIYNSPLHF.

V and J are TRBV21-1 and TRBJ1-2; the DNA was not used to check the table's D call, TRBD1. TRBV21-1 is a pseudogene. The CDR3 is made up of 14 amino acids. The CDR3 reads CASSDTPLVVGYTF. Written as DNA, the CDR3 is TGTGCCAGCAGCGACACACCTTTAGTGGTTGGCTACACCTTC.

This chain links TRBV2 with TRBJ1-6, with a possible D match to TRBD1 (5 bases). The CDR3 loop spans 13 amino acids. Deletions cut 7 bases from V and 6 bases from J, with 10 bases between. Per the germline V gene, CDR1 is SNHLY and CDR2 is FYNNEI. The CDR3 region is CASNRQLNSPLHF. The CDR3 DNA follows: TGTGCCAGCAACAGACAGCTTAATTCACCCCTCCACTTT.

V usage is TRBV4-3 and J usage is TRBJ2-1, with D perhaps matching TRBD1 (5 bases). Germline lookup yields CDR1 LGHNA and CDR2 YSLEER. The CDR3 has 13 amino acids. The V end was cut by 0 bases, the J end by 14 bases, with 14 bases between. CDR3 protein: CASSQDRGGWEFF. CDR3 in DNA: TGCGCCAGCAGCCAAGATAGGGGCGGCTGGGAGTTCTTC.